The 22 T cell receptor beta chains presented below share a single source sample, sequenced in a study of T-cell memory formation after mild COVID-19. TCRdb re-called the 5' RACE reads through MiXCR, storing one row per CDR3 protein. The data show roughly 350,000 distinct CDR3 sequences, roughly an eighth seen once. Input material: PBMCs or a T cell subset sorted from them (not recorded which). The receptors originated from a man younger than 35 who had mild COVID-19 (a few samples of this study predate the infection). Cell type and time point are not known.

This chain links TRBV3-1 with TRBJ1-1; no clear D gene. CDR3 size: 15 residues. Trimming stripped 4 bases from V and 4 bases from J, with 16 bases between. Germline V lookup: CDR1 LGHDT, CDR2 YNNKEL (reference sequence). The CDR3 loop is CASSPAAGSTTEAFF. In DNA form, the CDR3 reads TGTGCCAGCAGCCCCGCGGCGGGGAGTACCACTGAAGCTTTCTTT.

This rearrangement joins TRBV19 to TRBJ1-6, with 7 bases fitting TRBD1. CDR1 LNHDA and CDR2 SQIVND come from the germline V gene (reference sequence). The V segment lost 0 bases and the J segment 7 bases; nucleotides outside the gene matches: 12. This CDR3 has 18 amino acids. CDR3 in amino acids: CASSIDPYGTATNSPLHF. The CDR3 DNA reads as TGTGCCAGTAGTATAGACCCTTACGGGACAGCTACGAATTCACCCCTCCACTTT.

V usage is TRBV7-9 and J usage is TRBJ2-1; 7 nucleotides match TRBD2. The CDR3 spans 17 residues. The ends lost 2 bases at V and 3 bases at J; junction bases unmatched: 10. CDR1 and CDR2 (germline): SEHNR, FQNEAQ (reference sequence). The CDR3 nucleotides read TGTGCCAGCAGCTTATCTGGAAGGGTAGCGGGCTACAATGAGCAGTTCTTC. It translates to CASSLSGRVAGYNEQFF. The whole variable domain, remainder taken from reference TRBV7-9 and TRBJ2-1, is DTGVSQNPRHKITKRGQNVTFRCDPISEHNRLYWYRQTLGQGPEFLTYFQNEAQLEKSRLLSDRFSAERPKGSFSTLEIQRTEQGDSAMYLCASSLSGRVAGYNEQFFGPGTRLTVL.

The rearrangement uses TRBV4-2 and TRBJ2-7; 10 bases are shared with TRBD1. The CDR3 runs 14 residues. V lost 4 bases and J lost 2; bases outside the gene matches: 2. CDR1 is LGHNA and CDR2 is YNFKEQ in the germline V gene. This CDR3 reads CASSRGTGAYEQYF. The CDR3 DNA is TGTGCCAGCAGCCGAGGGACAGGGGCCTACGAGCAGTACTTC.

CDR3 DNA sequence: TGTGCCAGCAGCTCGAACAGGGTTATGAACACTGAAGCTTTCTTT. Amino acid sequence: CASSSNRVMNTEAFF. The chain joins TRBV7-8 to TRBJ1-1; a weak D match, TRBD1 (6 bases). V was pared by 4 bases and J by 0 bases, with 12 bases between. The CDR3 extends over 15 amino acids. The germline gives CDR1 SGHVS, CDR2 FQNEAQ.

The chain carries TRBV18 and TRBJ2-7; 8 bases are shared with TRBD1. CDR3 length equals 14 residues. V lost 3 bases, J lost 2 bases, and 3 bases stayed unmatched. Germline values: CDR1 KGHSH, CDR2 LQKENI. The CDR3 DNA sequence: TGTGCCAGCTCACCTCAGGGGGCCCCCTACGAGCAGTACGTC. Translating it yields CASSPQGAPYEQYV.

In its sample, this clonotype was seen a few times. This chain joins TRBV3-1 and TRBJ1-2; no clear D. This CDR3 comprises 13 residues. V was pared by 6 bases and J by 4 bases, with 12 bases between. Germline V CDR1 and CDR2: LGHDT, YNNKEL (reference sequence). The DNA for the CDR3 is TGTGCCAGCAGGTCCGACGGCGGCTATGGCTACACCTTC. Translated: CASRSDGGYGYTF.

This clonotype was recorded at least ten times. This chain connects TRBV7-9 to TRBJ1-2; tentatively, D is TRBD1 (5 bases). Trimming shortened V by 0 bases and J by 1 base, and 6 bases separated the two germline ends. The CDR3 consists of 14 residues. Germline V gene sequence: CDR1 SEHNR, CDR2 FQNEAQ (reference sequence). CDR3 in amino acids: CASSLATDNYGYTF. DNA of the CDR3: TGTGCCAGCAGCTTAGCGACAGATAACTATGGCTACACCTTC.

This clonotype was seen a few times. V usage is TRBV4-3 and J usage is TRBJ2-7; D is unclear. The CDR3 runs 14 residues. V was trimmed by 0 bases and J by 2 bases, leaving 8 bases between them. Germline CDR1 LGHNA, CDR2 YSLEER. CDR3 DNA: TGCGCCAGCAGCCAAGATGACGGTCCCTACGAGCAGTACTTC. Protein: CASSQDDGPYEQYF.

This chain links TRBV6-5 with TRBJ2-5; 10 positions match TRBD1. Germline CDR1 is MNHEY and CDR2 is SVGAGI. V lost 4 bases, J lost 6 bases, and 8 bases stayed unmatched. The CDR3 is made up of 15 amino acids. CDR3 amino acids: CASSSRTGGLKTQYF. The DNA for the CDR3 is TGTGCCAGCAGTTCCAGGACAGGGGGGTTAAAGACCCAGTACTTC.

The genes are TRBV15 and TRBJ2-7, with TRBD2 as a possible D gene (6 bases). The V end lost 0 bases, the J end lost 5 bases, and 14 bases lay between the germline ends. The CDR3 is made up of 15 amino acids. The germline V gene encodes CDR1 LNHNV and CDR2 YYDKDF (reference sequence). CDR3 sequence reads: CATSRDPGGGDEQYF. In DNA, the CDR3 is TGTGCCACCAGCAGAGATCCGGGCGGAGGGGACGAGCAGTACTTC.

The genes are TRBV6-1 and TRBJ2-1, with TRBD1 identical over 12 bases. In germline, CDR1 is MNHNS, CDR2 SASEGT. The CDR3 length is 15 residues. Trimming removed 2 bases from V and 9 bases from J; junction bases left unmatched: 5. The CDR3 sequence: CASSEPGQGAGEQFF. As DNA, the CDR3 is TGTGCCAGCAGTGAACCGGGACAGGGGGCAGGTGAGCAGTTCTTC.

In this sample, this clonotype turned up a few times. This chain connects TRBV27 to TRBJ1-5, with a possible D match to TRBD1 (5 bases). This CDR3 is 12 amino acids long. The germline CDR1 and CDR2 sequences are MNHEY and SMNVEV (reference sequence). The V end lost 10 bases, the J end lost 6 bases, and 13 bases lay between the germline ends. The CDR3, as DNA: TGTGCCACCTCGCAGGGTTCTCAGCCCCAGCATTTT. Translated: CATSQGSQPQHF.

V gene TRBV20-1 combines with J gene TRBJ2-5, with D perhaps assigned TRBD1 or TRBD2 (5 bases each). The length of the CDR3 is 15 residues. Germline V gene sequence: CDR1 DFQATT, CDR2 SNEGSKA (reference sequence). V was pared by 6 bases and J by 1 base, with 18 bases between. The CDR3 nucleotides read TGCAGTGCCGCCGACTACTCAGGGCGCCAAGAGACCCAGTACTTC. The encoded protein is CSAADYSGRQETQYF.

This clonotype was observed many times. The chain carries TRBV5-1 and TRBJ2-3, with TRBD2 matching 11 bases. The V gene's germline CDR1 is SGHRS and CDR2 YFSETQ. The V and J ends lost 0 bases and 4 bases, in that order; junction bases with no gene match: 7. The CDR3 runs to 17 residues. The CDR3 DNA reads as TGCGCCAGCAGCTTGGTGGCTAGCGGGGGGACGTCAGATACGCAGTATTTT. It codes for CASSLVASGGTSDTQYF.

In this sample, this clonotype turned up a few times. This rearrangement joins TRBV29-1 to TRBJ2-7; D may correspond to TRBD1 or TRBD2 (6 bases each). The V gene lost 0 bases and the J gene lost 2 bases, with 11 bases spanning the gap. Per the germline V gene, CDR1 is SQVTM and CDR2 is ANQGSEA. The CDR3 consists of 14 residues. This CDR3 reads CSVEDHREAYEQYF. As DNA, the CDR3 is TGCAGCGTTGAAGATCACAGGGAGGCCTACGAGCAGTACTTC.

This clonotype was counted many times. The chain recombines TRBV2 with TRBJ1-2, with a weak D call TRBD1 (6 bases). The V gene lost 7 bases and the J gene lost 3 bases, with 6 bases spanning the gap. This CDR3 has 11 amino acids. Germline V gene sequence: CDR1 SNHLY, CDR2 FYNNEI. CDR3: CASNRDYGYTF. In nucleotides, the CDR3 is TGTGCCAGCAACAGGGACTATGGCTACACCTTC.

The sample holds a few counts of this clonotype. V gene TRBV5-1 combines with J gene TRBJ1-1; D gene unclear. Trimming stripped 0 bases from V and 1 base from J, with 13 bases between. The CDR3 runs 16 residues. Per the germline V gene, CDR1 is SGHRS and CDR2 is YFSETQ. CDR3 region: CASSLGGPDENTEAFF. The CDR3 nucleotides read TGCGCCAGCAGCTTGGGGGGTCCCGACGAGAACACTGAAGCTTTCTTT.

The CDR3 here is CASRGQGFSNEQFF. The CDR3, as DNA: TGTGCCAGCAGGGGACAGGGTTTTAGCAATGAGCAGTTCTTC. This chain connects TRBV11-2 to TRBJ2-1, with 9 bases aligning to TRBD1. The CDR3 is 14 residues long. V was clipped by 6 bases and J by 6 bases; unmatched bases: 6. CDR1 SGHAT and CDR2 FQNNGV come from the germline V gene.

This clonotype was observed a few times. This chain connects TRBV14 to TRBJ1-3; D remains unclear. The CDR3 is 14 residues long. CDR1 is SGHDN, CDR2 FVKESK, per germline. Trimming stripped 0 bases from V and 0 bases from J, with 3 bases between. This CDR3 reads CASSQDLSGNTIYF. The CDR3 DNA reads TGTGCCAGCAGCCAAGATCTCTCTGGAAACACCATATATTTT.

The chain combines TRBV5-5 with TRBJ1-2; perhaps TRBD1 as D (5 bases). Per germline, CDR1 SGHKS and CDR2 YYEKEE (reference sequence). V dropped 1 base and J dropped 6 bases, with 16 bases sitting between them. The CDR3 has 15 amino acids. The CDR3 DNA follows: TGTGCCAGCAGCTTGATGGGACTGGAGAGGGATGGCTACACCTTC. The encoded protein is CASSLMGLERDGYTF. The full variable domain, in which reference TRBV5-5 and TRBJ1-2 provide the parts outside the CDR3, is DAGVTQSPTHLIKTRGQQVTLRCSPISGHKSVSWYQQVLGQGPQFIFQYYEKEERGRGNFPDRFSARQFPNYSSELNVNALLLGDSALYLCASSLMGLERDGYTFGSGTRLTVV.

This clonotype was observed a handful of times. The V and J genes are TRBV6-5 and TRBJ1-1; D call uncertain. Germline V gene sequence: CDR1 MNHEY, CDR2 SVGAGI. The V end was cut by 0 bases, the J end by 3 bases, with 11 bases between. The CDR3 sequence is 15 residues long. Written as DNA, the CDR3 is TGTGCCAGCAGTTACTCTAGGCTAGGACACACTGAAGCTTTCTTT. Residues: CASSYSRLGHTEAFF.